This entry describes one TCR beta chain. Its antigen remains unknown. This entry is derived from a study of cytotoxic CD8 clonotypes in ibrutinib-treated CLL. Study-level information: Following a median about eleven months of treatment, with a range of 6 to 36, response samples were taken.

As input for TCR beta libraries, roughly 2.1 micrograms of genomic DNA came from cryopreserved PBMCs. The sequencing depth, 1 in 200,000 to 1 in 1 million T cells, was the target. Method: immunoSEQ multiplex PCR; TCRdb's copy keeps in-frame clones and lacks some. Here the sample spans approximately 210,000 clones, 55% to 85% being singletons. Notes on the study in general: Clonality was elevated at ibrutinib response and had returned toward baseline at progression.

The origin of this receptor is a human donor with chronic lymphocytic leukemia. The specimen comprised PBMCs, sampled after 24 months of ibrutinib treatment.

The CDR3 loop is CASRLAADFWLVYGYTF. The CDR3 DNA reads as TGTGCAAGTCGCTTAGCGGCAGATTTCTGGCTCGTCTATGGCTACACCTTC. The genes are TRBV12-2 and TRBJ1-2; the table's D call, TRBD1, has no DNA check behind it. TRBV12-2 is deemed a pseudogene. The CDR3 loop spans 17 amino acids.